This T cell receptor beta chain was documented in a study of monozygotic twins with cystic fibrosis. Whole-study results and caveats: Age, concordance and disease severity did not associate with shared CDR3 numbers. Nucleotide-identical clonotype sharing was significantly higher within monozygotic CF twin pairs than between unrelated CF individuals. In 13 of 16 pairs, V gene usage was closest to the co-twin's.

Only in-frame clones appear in the TCRdb table, and some are missing; sequencing was by immunoSEQ multiplex PCR. Of approximately 33,000 clones listed, 84% are singletons. Germline-derived CDR1 and CDR2 are DFQATT and SNEGSKA (reference sequence). Trimming pared 1 base from V and 5 bases from J, leaving 5 bases between. The CDR3 is 11 amino acids. This clone has only one observation. The antigen is undetermined. Different DNA sequences within this sample yield the same CDR3. The specimen was blood. This rearrangement joins TRBV20-1 to TRBJ1-2; D unresolved. The TCR was taken from a girl aged 2-10 years with cystic fibrosis. The DNA of the CDR3 is TGCAGTGCTAGAGGGCGTTATGGCTACACCTTC. Its protein is CSARGRYGYTF.